One and the same sample provided the 2 T cell receptor beta chains below, sequenced in a study of OX40 agonist ivuxolimab in advanced cancers. Assay used: immunoSEQ multiplex PCR; TCRdb lists only in-frame clones, some missing. This sample has tens of thousands of clones, with 85% to 90% found just once. The sequences come from CD4+ or CD8+ T cells sorted from blood, collected in a trial of the OX40 agonist ivuxolimab. These receptors were obtained from an adult with an advanced solid tumor such as melanoma, head and neck, liver or kidney cancer.

The CDR3 region is CASSYSWGTSYEQYF. The CDR3 DNA reads as TGTGCCAGCAGTTACTCGTGGGGAACCTCCTACGAGCAGTACTTC. The gene calls are TRBV6-5 and TRBJ2-7; the D is unclear. This CDR3 is built from 15 residues. Germline CDR1 is MNHEY and CDR2 is SVGAGI. V lost 0 bases, J lost 0 bases, and 9 bases lay in between.

This clone was seen only once. V usage is TRBV7-9 and J usage is TRBJ2-3; D ambiguous. The CDR3 length is 12 residues. CDR1 SEHNR and CDR2 FQNEAQ come from the germline V gene (reference sequence). V was clipped by 5 bases and J by 1 base, with 4 bases between them. The CDR3 spells CASSPGTDTQYF. CDR3 sequence (DNA): TGTGCCAGCAGCCCGGGCACAGATACGCAGTATTTT.